Listed here is a single T cell receptor (beta chain). This sample is part of a study of blood T cell repertoires in COVID-19. Background on the study: The study drew acute and convalescent COVID-19 samples from the United States, Italy and Spain. Sample material is recorded as cDNA or gDNA derived from T cells, B-cell-depleted T cells, or PBMCs.

CDR3 length: 15 amino acids. Losses at the gene ends were 2 bases for V and 4 bases for J; bases not matched to a gene: 7. CDR1 GTSNPN and CDR2 SVGIG come from the germline V gene (reference sequence). Authors' data handling: Amplification from reference gene primers served as the basis for estimated nucleated cell counts. The assay was immunoSEQ multiplex PCR, and TCRdb's table has in-frame clones only and misses some. V, J and clone size were drawn from that table, and D and trimming were deduced from the DNA. The data show 80,000 or so clones, with 86% seen just once and over 15% held by the top ten.

This rearrangement joins TRBV30 to TRBJ2-1; 8 bases fit TRBD2. The sequence was obtained from a human donor in a cohort sampled during active COVID-19. Material: peripheral blood. The DNA for the CDR3 is TGTGCCTGGAGTAACCCGGGACTAGAGTACAATGAGCAGTTCTTC. It is translated as CAWSNPGLEYNEQFF.